The 15 T cell receptor beta chains presented below share a single source sample, sequenced in a study of beta chain features in type 1 diabetes. No cognate antigen is known for these TCRs. Study findings and constraints: Significant though moderate, a shortening of TCRB CDR3s appeared in all four CD4+ subsets of Type 1 diabetes patients.

Expressed TCRB transcripts were sequenced because the entire RNA isolate underwent reverse transcription. Profiled with immunoSEQ multiplex PCR; TCRdb holds only in-frame clones, not every one. Altogether 130,000 or so clones are present, around 9% being singletons, with the ten largest covering about 0.7%. The sequenced material came from central memory CD4+ T cells from blood. These receptors were collected from a man younger than 45 with type 1 diabetes.

This clone was detected a few times. The CDR3 DNA reads as TGCGCCAGCAGCCAACAGGGATCCGAAAAGCAGTACTTC. Its protein is CASSQQGSEKQYF. The V gene is TRBV4-3, the J gene TRBJ2-7; a possible D gene is TRBD1 (5 bases). The CDR3 contains 13 residues. The germline gives CDR1 LGHNA, CDR2 YSLEER. V lost 2 bases to trimming and J lost 8 bases, with 13 bases between them.

This clone was detected only a few times. The chain joins TRBV4-3 to TRBJ2-5; 7 positions agree with TRBD1. The ends lost 1 base at V and 4 bases at J; junction bases unmatched: 0. The CDR3 loop spans 13 amino acids. Germline CDR1 LGHNA, CDR2 YSLEER. The CDR3 DNA is TGCGCCAGCAGCCAAGGACAGGGAGAGACCCAGTACTTC. It encodes CASSQGQGETQYF.

V is TRBV7-3 and J is TRBJ2-7, with 7 bases matching TRBD1. Trimming cost V 5 bases and J 7 bases; bases outside gene matches: 11. The CDR3 consists of 14 residues. Germline CDR1 is SGHTA and CDR2 is FQGTGA. The CDR3 region is CASSPRQGVGEQYF. DNA for the CDR3: TGTGCCAGCAGCCCAAGGCAGGGGGTGGGTGAGCAGTACTTC.

The chain links TRBV9 to TRBJ2-5; 10 bases map to TRBD1. The CDR3 length is 15 residues. The germline V gene has CDR1 SGDLS and CDR2 YYNGEE. V shed 4 bases and J 5 bases; nucleotides not matched to a gene: 8. In DNA form, the CDR3 reads TGTGCCAGCAGCTCCCGAGACAGGGGGCGGGAGACCCAGTACTTC. It is translated as CASSSRDRGRETQYF.

The sample holds a few counts of this clone. The chain couples TRBV6-6 to TRBJ1-6; 7 bases align to TRBD1. There are 15 residues in the CDR3. Losses at the gene ends were 5 bases for V and 7 bases for J; bases not matched to a gene: 8. The germline gives CDR1 MNHNY, CDR2 SVGAGI (reference sequence). The CDR3 bases are TGTGCCAGCAGTGACCGACAGGGTGGAAATTCACCCCTCCACTTT. It codes for CASSDRQGGNSPLHF.

This clone has more than one count but fewer than ten. The chain employs TRBV5-4 and TRBJ2-5; 8 positions agree with TRBD1. The CDR3 extends over 14 amino acids. Germline loops: CDR1 SGHNT, CDR2 YYREEE (reference sequence). J gave up 4 bases and V 4 bases, and 6 bases lay outside the gene matches. CDR3: CASSVQGAIETQYF. In DNA, the CDR3 is TGTGCCAGCAGCGTGCAGGGGGCTATAGAGACCCAGTACTTC.

This clone came up a few times. The chain joins TRBV7-2 to TRBJ2-7, with 7 bases fitting TRBD2. This CDR3 contains 13 residues. The V gene end was trimmed by 6 bases and the J gene end by 6 bases; junction bases not matched to a gene: 8. Germline CDR1 is SGHTA and CDR2 is FQGNSA. As DNA, the CDR3 is TGTGCCAGCAGTTACCGACTAGCCGTCGAGCAGTACTTC. This translates into CASSYRLAVEQYF. Variable domain in full (rest from reference TRBV7-2 and TRBJ2-7): GAGVSQSPSNKVTEKGKDVELRCDPISGHTALYWYRQSLGQGLEFLIYFQGNSAPDKSGLPSDRFSAERTGGSVSTLTIQRTQQEDSAVYLCASSYRLAVEQYFGPGTRLTVT.

This sequence joins TRBV18 and TRBJ2-3; D is perhaps TRBD2 (6 bases). The V and J ends lost 3 bases and 4 bases respectively, with 11 bases between them. The CDR3 length is 14 residues. Germline V gene sequence: CDR1 KGHSH, CDR2 LQKENI. The CDR3 DNA sequence: TGTGCCAGCTCACCCCTCGGGGGACCAGATACGCAGTATTTT. Its translation: CASSPLGGPDTQYF.

This clone was found a few times. The V gene is TRBV29-1, the J gene TRBJ1-5; D not resolved. Germline V CDR1 and CDR2: SQVTM, ANQGSEA. V shed 4 bases and J shed 5 bases, with 12 bases lying between them. The CDR3 runs 13 residues. Here the CDR3 reads CSVVEQPDQPQHF. The CDR3, as DNA: TGCAGCGTTGTAGAACAGCCCGATCAGCCCCAGCATTTT.

This clone was seen a few times. This rearrangement joins TRBV5-1 to TRBJ2-1; 11 nucleotides align to TRBD2. Germline V lookup: CDR1 SGHRS, CDR2 YFSETQ. This CDR3 is built from 15 residues. V was clipped by 7 bases and J by 9 bases; unmatched bases: 12. CDR3 nucleotides: TGCGCCAGCGGGTTTAGCGGGGGGGCAGGAGGTGAGCAGTTCTTC. Its translation is CASGFSGGAGGEQFF.

This clone is categorized as medium-sized. The CDR3 loop is CSVDRGVNGYTF. CDR3 coding DNA: TGCAGCGTTGACAGGGGCGTAAACGGCTACACCTTC. The chain carries TRBV29-1 and TRBJ1-2; TRBD1 is a possible D gene (6 bases). The CDR3 runs 12 residues. Germline V lookup: CDR1 SQVTM, CDR2 ANQGSEA. Trimming removed 3 bases from V and 8 bases from J, with 13 bases in between.

This chain joins TRBV29-1 and TRBJ1-3; 8 bases are a match to TRBD1. CDR3 length: 14 residues. V was pared by 7 bases and J by 0 bases, with 5 bases of the junction left unmatched. Germline loops: CDR1 SQVTM, CDR2 ANQGSEA. For the CDR3, the DNA is TGCAGCGCCCGGACAGGGAACTCTGGAAACACCATATATTTT. Its translation: CSARTGNSGNTIYF.

This clone was seen many times. The chain carries TRBV11-2 and TRBJ1-2; D is undetermined. Germline V gene sequence: CDR1 SGHAT, CDR2 FQNNGV. The CDR3 is 14 amino acids. The V and J ends lost 2 bases and 1 base respectively, with 8 bases between them. CDR3 residues: CASSLRVDNYGYTF. The CDR3 nucleotides read TGTGCCAGCAGCTTACGGGTTGATAACTATGGCTACACCTTC. The entire variable domain, with the rest obtained from reference TRBV11-2 and TRBJ1-2, is as follows: EAGVAQSPRYKIIEKRQSVAFWCNPISGHATLYWYQQILGQGPKLLIQFQNNGVVDDSQLPKDRFSAERLKGVDSTLKIQPAKLEDSAVYLCASSLRVDNYGYTFGSGTRLTVV.

This clone was found a few times. The chain couples TRBV7-9 to TRBJ1-5; 7 bases fit TRBD1. The CDR3 length is 15 residues. Germline CDR1 reads SEHNR; CDR2 reads FQNEAQ (reference sequence). Losses at the gene ends were 6 bases for V and 4 bases for J; bases not matched to a gene: 9. CDR3 sequence: CASSQIGTENQPQHF. For the CDR3, the DNA is TGTGCCAGCAGTCAAATTGGGACAGAAAATCAGCCCCAGCATTTT.

Note on this clone: The sample contains more than one DNA sequence encoding this CDR3. The V call is TRBV9, the J call TRBJ2-3; 8 bases match TRBD2. Germline CDR1 is SGDLS and CDR2 is YYNGEE. Losses at the gene ends were 0 bases for V and 4 bases for J; bases not matched to a gene: 4. CDR3 length: 15 residues. Here the CDR3 DNA reads TGTGCCAGCAGCGTAGGCCGGGGGGGAGCAGATACGCAGTATTTT. Protein product: CASSVGRGGADTQYF.